This T cell receptor beta chain was profiled in a study of cytomegalovirus exposure and HLA in healthy donors. General study results and limits: When analyzed later, a missense DCLRE1C variant was found to be linked to TCR beta V- and J-gene trimming. Listed as cytomegalovirus-associated were 150 to 200 TCR beta chains.

A word on this clone: Its antigen remains unidentified.

In the PCR, 60 Vbeta and 13 Jbeta primers were used. Generated by immunoSEQ multiplex PCR, the TCRdb table keeps only in-frame clones and is missing some. Here the sample spans 150,000 to 200,000 clones, roughly 73% being singletons. The CDR3 is made up of 16 amino acids. Trimming pared 2 bases from V and 4 bases from J, leaving 12 bases between. Germline V lookup: CDR1 MNHNS, CDR2 SASEGT. Unrecorded immune exposures were likely, despite nominal health at sampling. This sequence joins TRBV6-1 and TRBJ2-6; TRBD1 might be the D (6 bases). This TCR came from a male donor in good health and CMV-seronegative. The sequenced sample consisted of PBMCs. As DNA, the CDR3 is TGTGCCAGCAGTGAAAGAGGGGGTTGGGGGGCCAACGTCCTGACTTTC. This translates into CASSERGGWGANVLTF.